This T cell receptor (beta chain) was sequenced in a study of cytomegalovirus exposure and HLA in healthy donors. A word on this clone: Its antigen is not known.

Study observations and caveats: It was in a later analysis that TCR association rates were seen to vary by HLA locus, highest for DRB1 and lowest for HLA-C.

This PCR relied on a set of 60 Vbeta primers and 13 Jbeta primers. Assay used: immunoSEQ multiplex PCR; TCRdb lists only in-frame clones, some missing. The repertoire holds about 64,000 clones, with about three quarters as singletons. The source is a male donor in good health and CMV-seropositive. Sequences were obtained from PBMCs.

This CDR3 reads CAWRDSNTEAFF. DNA of the CDR3: TGTGCCTGGAGGGACAGCAACACTGAAGCTTTCTTT. The chain joins TRBV30 to TRBJ1-1, with D possibly TRBD1 on 6 matching bases. The CDR3 runs 12 residues. V lost 3 bases and J lost 2, with 7 bases in between. Germline V gene lookup returns CDR1 GTSNPN and CDR2 SVGIG (reference sequence).